Listed below are T cell receptor beta chains from one sample, sequenced in a study of beta chain features in type 1 diabetes. The method was immunoSEQ multiplex PCR; TCRdb's version includes in-frame clones alone and lacks a portion of them. The sample has hundreds of thousands of clones, under 15% seen once. Sequenced: naive CD4+ T cells from blood. The source is a man between 18 and 35 years old with type 1 diabetes. Both conserved end residues are part of each CDR3. The D gene is left open where the match is weak. Clone size, where shown, is once, few, many, or a class for clones that have expanded.

few	-	TRBV30	TRBJ1-5	CAWSEDYNQPQHF	TGTGCCTGGAGTGAAGACTACAATCAGCCCCAGCATTTT
few	TRBD2	TRBV2	TRBJ2-1	CASTDQLAGAVNEQFF	TGTGCCAGCACCGACCAACTAGCGGGGGCCGTAAATGAGCAGTTCTTC
few	-	TRBV7-3	TRBJ1-5	CASSRDSDQPQHF	TGTGCCAGCAGCCGCGACAGTGATCAGCCCCAGCATTTT
-	-	TRBV7-2	TRBJ1-1	CASSQPVNTEAFF	TGTGCCAGCAGCCAACCGGTGAACACTGAAGCTTTCTTT
few	TRBD1	TRBV2	TRBJ2-3	CASKQGQLTDTQYF	TGTGCCAGCAAGCAGGGACAGCTCACAGATACGCAGTATTTT
-	-	TRBV7-8	TRBJ2-7	CASSRLDGTYEQYF	TGTGCCAGCAGCCGCCTGGACGGGACCTACGAGCAGTACTTC
few	-	TRBV2	TRBJ2-5	CASKPEETQYF	TGTGCCAGCAAACCCGAAGAGACCCAGTACTTC
-	-	TRBV2	TRBJ1-1	CASSEAGGRMNTEAFF	TGTGCCAGCTCCGAGGCTGGGGGTCGAATGAACACTGAAGCTTTCTTT
few	TRBD1	TRBV5-1	TRBJ2-3	CASSPGQGLTDTQYF	TGCGCCAGCAGCCCGGGACAGGGACTGACAGATACGCAGTATTTT
-	-	TRBV5-1	TRBJ1-2	CASSLDNNNYGYTF	TGCGCCAGCAGCTTGGATAACAATAACTATGGCTACACCTTC
-	-	TRBV9	TRBJ2-7	CASSVGQGPHEQYF	TGTGCCAGCAGCGTAGGCCAGGGACCCCACGAGCAGTACTTC
-	-	TRBV5-1	TRBJ1-6	CASSSGRINGANSPLHF	TGCGCCAGCAGCTCGGGACGTATCAATGGGGCTAATTCACCCCTCCACTTT
few	TRBD2	TRBV27	TRBJ2-1	CASSLWLAGDSYEQFF	TGTGCCAGCAGTTTGTGGCTAGCGGGGGATAGCTATGAGCAGTTCTTC
-	-	TRBV5-1	TRBJ1-4	CASSFSTTNEKLFF	TGCGCCAGCAGCTTCAGCACTACTAATGAAAAACTGTTTTTT
-	-	TRBV7-2	TRBJ2-1	CASSLNEFF	TGTGCCAGCAGCCTGAATGAGTTCTTC
-	TRBD2	TRBV28	TRBJ2-2	CASRSGGLTGELFF	TGTGCCAGCAGAAGCGGGGGACTCACCGGGGAGCTGTTTTTT
few	-	TRBV5-8	TRBJ1-2	CASTIGWSSGGYGYTF	TGTGCCAGCACCATAGGCTGGTCTTCCGGAGGGTATGGCTACACCTTC
-	-	TRBV18	TRBJ1-6	CASSPSGGAGSPLHF	TGTGCCAGCTCACCATCGGGGGGGGCAGGATCACCCCTCCACTTT
-	TRBD1	TRBV9	TRBJ1-2	CASSGQGYGYTF	TGTGCCAGCAGCGGACAGGGGTATGGCTACACCTTC
once	-	TRBV27	TRBJ1-1	CASSLVPTGDTEAFF	TGTGCCAGCAGTTTAGTCCCCACGGGGGACACTGAAGCTTTCTTT
few	-	TRBV30	TRBJ2-5	CAWCAGFQETQYF	TGTGCCTGGTGTGCAGGCTTCCAAGAGACCCAGTACTTC
-	-	TRBV7-2	TRBJ1-1	CASSYGRSNTEAFF	TGTGCCAGCAGCTACGGACGTTCGAACACTGAAGCTTTCTTT
-	-	TRBV25-1	TRBJ1-1	CASSPRTAMNTEAFF	TGTGCCAGCAGTCCCAGGACAGCCATGAACACTGAAGCTTTCTTT
few	-	TRBV5-6	TRBJ1-2	CASSPSGGGYGYTF	TGTGCCAGCAGCCCCAGTGGAGGGGGCTATGGCTACACCTTC
-	-	TRBV30	TRBJ1-2	CAWSEQTYGYTF	TGTGCCTGGAGTGAACAGACATATGGCTACACCTTC
-	TRBD2	TRBV7-9	TRBJ2-1	CASSLNPGLAGESEQFF	TGTGCCAGCAGCTTAAACCCGGGGCTAGCGGGGGAGAGTGAGCAGTTCTTC
-	TRBD1	TRBV6-5	TRBJ1-2	CASSYGGPGGDYGYTF	TGTGCCAGCAGTTACGGTGGTCCAGGGGGAGACTATGGCTACACCTTC
few	TRBD2	TRBV5-1	TRBJ2-3	CASSPIAGPPADTQYF	TGCGCCAGCAGCCCCATAGCGGGGCCGCCCGCAGATACGCAGTATTTT
-	-	TRBV6-4	TRBJ1-1	CASSVESGNTEAFF	TGTGCCAGCAGTGTGGAGTCGGGGAACACTGAAGCTTTCTTT
few	-	TRBV30	TRBJ2-1	CAWSIYNEQFF	TGTGCCTGGAGCATCTACAATGAGCAGTTCTTC
few	-	TRBV25-1	TRBJ2-1	CASSSLGKDSNEQFF	TGTGCCAGCAGTTCTCTAGGAAAGGACAGCAATGAGCAGTTCTTC
-	-	TRBV29-1	TRBJ1-1	CSGSGTPNTEAFF	TGCAGCGGATCCGGGACCCCGAACACTGAAGCTTTCTTT
-	-	TRBV29-1	TRBJ1-1	CSVGSSANTEAFF	TGCAGCGTTGGATCATCGGCGAACACTGAAGCTTTCTTT
few	-	TRBV30	TRBJ1-3	CAWKDGRFSGNTIYF	TGTGCCTGGAAGGATGGACGGTTCTCTGGAAACACCATATATTTT
-	-	TRBV23-1	TRBJ2-2	CASRPDVGNTGELFF	TGCGCCAGCAGGCCCGATGTGGGGAACACCGGGGAGCTGTTTTTT
-	-	TRBV30	TRBJ1-1	CAWSPRVPPFF	TGTGCCTGGAGTCCCCGAGTCCCGCCTTTCTTT
-	TRBD1	TRBV27	TRBJ2-7	CASSLGTDAGEQYF	TGTGCCAGCAGTTTGGGGACAGATGCCGGCGAGCAGTACTTC
few	-	TRBV30	TRBJ1-1	CAWEAGLEAFF	TGTGCCTGGGAAGCGGGCCTCGAAGCTTTCTTT
-	-	TRBV6-5	TRBJ1-4	CASSYSGPATNEKLFF	TGTGCCAGCAGTTACTCCGGGCCTGCAACTAATGAAAAACTGTTTTTT
few	-	TRBV10-3	TRBJ2-2	CAISIDRANTGELFF	TGTGCCATCTCCATCGACAGAGCGAACACCGGGGAGCTGTTTTTT
-	-	TRBV7-3	TRBJ2-1	CASSPSGVNEQFF	TGTGCCAGCAGCCCCTCCGGGGTCAATGAGCAGTTCTTC
-	-	TRBV4-1	TRBJ2-1	CASSQVYNEQFF	TGCGCCAGCAGCCAAGTTTACAATGAGCAGTTCTTC
few	-	TRBV20-1	TRBJ2-7	CSAHRDYEQYF	TGCAGTGCTCACAGGGACTACGAGCAGTACTTC
-	-	TRBV7-2	TRBJ2-2	CASSQTGASGTGELFF	TGTGCCAGCAGCCAAACTGGGGCTTCGGGCACCGGGGAGCTGTTTTTT
-	TRBD1	TRBV28	TRBJ2-7	CATAGQGSYEQYF	TGTGCCACCGCAGGACAGGGCTCCTACGAGCAGTACTTC
few	TRBD2	TRBV25-1	TRBJ2-3	CASSDPVRLAGHTQYF	TGTGCCAGCAGTGACCCCGTGCGACTAGCGGGGCACACGCAGTATTTT
-	-	TRBV10-3	TRBJ2-2	CAISNSGTPNTGELFF	TGTGCCATCAGTAACTCCGGGACACCGAACACCGGGGAGCTGTTTTTT
-	-	TRBV19	TRBJ1-1	CASSIMASLEAFF	TGTGCCAGTAGTATAATGGCCTCTCTCGAGGCTTTCTTT
few	TRBD1	TRBV15	TRBJ1-6	CATSREAVGQGVASPLHF	TGTGCCACCAGCAGAGAGGCGGTTGGGCAGGGGGTAGCCTCACCCCTCCACTTT
few	-	TRBV21-1	TRBJ1-3	CASTILQDRSVGNTIYF	TGTGCCAGCACCATACTCCAGGACAGATCCGTTGGAAACACCATATATTTT
few	-	TRBV2	TRBJ1-5	CASSVLTGGIRPQHF	TGTGCCAGCAGTGTTCTGACAGGAGGCATCAGGCCCCAGCATTTT
few	-	TRBV7-6	TRBJ2-1	CASSLELGGSPSYNEQFF	TGTGCCAGCAGCTTGGAGCTGGGTGGGTCTCCGTCCTACAATGAGCAGTTCTTC
-	-	TRBV4-2	TRBJ2-2	CASSQDPGSNTGELFF	TGTGCCAGCAGCCAAGATCCCGGTTCTAACACCGGGGAGCTGTTTTTT
-	-	TRBV9	TRBJ2-3	CASSVVGLSTDTQYF	TGTGCCAGCAGCGTAGTGGGGCTAAGCACAGATACGCAGTATTTT
few	-	TRBV14	TRBJ2-3	CASSQDLGRGGTDTQYF	TGTGCCAGCAGCCAAGATCTTGGTAGGGGGGGCACAGATACGCAGTATTTT
-	TRBD2	TRBV4-1	TRBJ2-3	CASSQDPGGAADTQYF	TGCGCCAGCAGCCAAGATCCGGGGGGGGCGGCAGATACGCAGTATTTT
few	TRBD1	TRBV14	TRBJ2-7	CASRGQGANEQYF	TGTGCCAGCAGAGGACAGGGGGCGAACGAGCAGTACTTC
few	-	TRBV5-4	TRBJ2-2	CASRRGQDTGELFF	TGTGCCAGCAGAAGGGGTCAGGACACCGGGGAGCTGTTTTTT